The clone carrying this T cell receptor beta chain appeared a few times. The target antigen is unknown. Germline values: CDR1 SNHLY, CDR2 FYNNEI. Between the trimmed V and J ends, which lost 6 bases and 10 bases, there was a span of 18 bases. The CDR3 has 13 residues. Data came from immunoSEQ multiplex PCR; TCRdb stores just in-frame clones and leaves some out. Of 240,000 or so clones in the sample, 84% were seen once. The sample originates from a study of Tregs in tolerant kidney transplant recipients. Unstimulated regulatory T cells (CD4+CD25+CD127-), CD4+CD25- non-regulatory cells, CD4 and CD8 cells were FACS-sorted from thawed PBMCs. Overall study results and limits: Few patients were studied, so findings need validation in larger groups. Tregs expanded with activated donor B cells seemed most donor-specific. This study did not directly address biological reproducibility.

What was sequenced was CD4+ T cells from blood. The chain uses TRBV2 and TRBJ1-2; tentatively, D is TRBD1 (5 bases). The sequence was obtained from a human donor in good health. The chain's CDR3 is CASRGTASGDYTF. The DNA of the CDR3 is TGTGCCAGCAGGGGGACCGCATCCGGGGACTACACCTTC.